The source of this TCR beta chain is a study of regulatory T cells in long-lasting Graves disease. Libraries of TCR beta came from iRepertoire HTBI primers plus Arm-PCR of CDR3 regions. TCRdb reprocessed the multiplex PCR reads via MiXCR and lists one record per CDR3 protein. The sample consists of some 400,000 distinct CDR3 sequences, 15% of them appearing once. V trimming: 4 bases; J trimming: 4 bases; junction bases outside the gene matches: 8. The CDR3 covers 14 residues. Germline CDR1 GTSNPN, CDR2 SVGIG (reference sequence). A note on this clonotype: Its antigen is not known.

General study points: TRBV28, TRBJ1-2 and TRBJ2-5 emerged as the favored segments in persistent disease.

Time point here: newly diagnosed GD, antithyroid drugs for less than 3 months. PBMCs were the source of the RNA used for TCR sequencing. In addition, the sample was reused for a study of T cells in Graves' hyperthyroidism and ophthalmopathy.

This TCR derives from a woman in her twenties or thirties with Graves disease. This specimen was peripheral blood mononuclear cells (PBMCs), taken at new diagnosis, from a patient treated with antithyroid drugs. V and J are TRBV30 and TRBJ2-3; 7 positions agree with TRBD2. The CDR3 sequence: CAWTRLATPDTQYF. The CDR3 nucleotides read TGTGCCTGGACCCGACTAGCAACACCAGATACGCAGTATTTT.